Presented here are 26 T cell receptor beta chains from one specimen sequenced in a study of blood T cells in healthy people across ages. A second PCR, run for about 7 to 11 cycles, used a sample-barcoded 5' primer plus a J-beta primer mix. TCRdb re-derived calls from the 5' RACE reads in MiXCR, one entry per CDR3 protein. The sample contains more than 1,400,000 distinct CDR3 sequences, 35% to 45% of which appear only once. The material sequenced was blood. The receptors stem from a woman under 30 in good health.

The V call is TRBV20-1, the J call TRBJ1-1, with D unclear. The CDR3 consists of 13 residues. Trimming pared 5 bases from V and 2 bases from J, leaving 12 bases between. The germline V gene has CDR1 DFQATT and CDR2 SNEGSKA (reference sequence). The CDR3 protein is CSARTQKNTEAFF. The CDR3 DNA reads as TGCAGTGCTCGGACCCAGAAAAACACTGAAGCTTTCTTT.

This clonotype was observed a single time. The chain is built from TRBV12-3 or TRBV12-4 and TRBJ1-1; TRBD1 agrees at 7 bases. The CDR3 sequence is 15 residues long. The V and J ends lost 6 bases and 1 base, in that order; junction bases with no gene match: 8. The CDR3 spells CASRPTGAPNTEAFF. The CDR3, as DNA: TGTGCCAGCAGGCCCACAGGGGCCCCGAACACTGAAGCTTTCTTT.

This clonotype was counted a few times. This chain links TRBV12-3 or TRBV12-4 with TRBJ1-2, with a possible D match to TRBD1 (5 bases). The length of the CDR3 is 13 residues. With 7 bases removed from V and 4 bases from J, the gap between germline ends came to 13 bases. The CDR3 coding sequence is TGTGCCAGCACAACGGGGCGGGTCTATGGCTACACCTTC. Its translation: CASTTGRVYGYTF.

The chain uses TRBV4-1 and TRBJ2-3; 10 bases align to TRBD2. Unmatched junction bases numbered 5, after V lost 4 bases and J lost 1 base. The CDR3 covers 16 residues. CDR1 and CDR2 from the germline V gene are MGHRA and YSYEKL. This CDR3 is CASSPTGTSGTDTQYF. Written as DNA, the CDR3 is TGCGCCAGCAGCCCCACCGGGACTAGCGGCACAGATACGCAGTATTTT.

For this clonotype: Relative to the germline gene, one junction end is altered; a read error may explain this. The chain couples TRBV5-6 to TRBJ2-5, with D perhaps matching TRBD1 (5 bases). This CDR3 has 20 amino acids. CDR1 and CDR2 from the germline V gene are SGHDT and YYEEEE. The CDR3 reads CAGSLAFLHQQVPNQETQYF. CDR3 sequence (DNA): TGTGCCGGCAGCTTGGCCTTTCTACATCAACAGGTGCCAAACCAAGAGACCCAGTACTTC.

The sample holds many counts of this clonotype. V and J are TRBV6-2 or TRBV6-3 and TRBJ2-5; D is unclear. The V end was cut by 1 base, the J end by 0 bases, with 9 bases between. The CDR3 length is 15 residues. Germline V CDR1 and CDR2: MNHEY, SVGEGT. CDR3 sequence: CASSYFVGYQETQYF. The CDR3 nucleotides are TGTGCCAGCAGTTACTTCGTGGGGTACCAAGAGACCCAGTACTTC.

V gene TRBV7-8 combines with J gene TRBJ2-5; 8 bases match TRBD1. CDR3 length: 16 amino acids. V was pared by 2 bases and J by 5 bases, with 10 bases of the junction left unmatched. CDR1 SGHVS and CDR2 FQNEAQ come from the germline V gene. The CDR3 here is CASSLKWTGSRETQYF. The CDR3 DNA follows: TGTGCCAGCAGCTTAAAGTGGACAGGGAGCCGGGAGACCCAGTACTTC.

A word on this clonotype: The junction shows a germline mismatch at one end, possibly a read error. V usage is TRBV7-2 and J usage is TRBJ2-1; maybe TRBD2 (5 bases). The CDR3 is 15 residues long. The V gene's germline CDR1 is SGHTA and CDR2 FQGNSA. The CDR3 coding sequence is TGTGTCAGCAGCATACTAGGCGGAGACTACAATGAGCAGTTCTTC. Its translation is CVSSILGGDYNEQFF.

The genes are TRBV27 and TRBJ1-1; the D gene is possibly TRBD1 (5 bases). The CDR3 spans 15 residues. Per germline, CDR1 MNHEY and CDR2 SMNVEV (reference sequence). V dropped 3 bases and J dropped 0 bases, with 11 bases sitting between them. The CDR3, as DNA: TGTGCCAGCAGTTTGACGGCAGGGATGAACACTGAAGCTTTCTTT. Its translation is CASSLTAGMNTEAFF.

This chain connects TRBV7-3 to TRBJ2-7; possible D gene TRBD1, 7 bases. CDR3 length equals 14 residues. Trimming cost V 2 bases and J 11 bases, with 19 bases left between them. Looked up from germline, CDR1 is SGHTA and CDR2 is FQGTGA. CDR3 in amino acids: CASSLGAQGGTEYF. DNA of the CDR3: TGTGCCAGCAGCTTAGGGGCCCAAGGGGGGACAGAGTACTTC.

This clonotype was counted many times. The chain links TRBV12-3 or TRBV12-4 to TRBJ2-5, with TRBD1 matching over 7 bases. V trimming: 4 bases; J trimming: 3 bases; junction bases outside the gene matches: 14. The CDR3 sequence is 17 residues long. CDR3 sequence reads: CASSSRAGGQTEETQYF. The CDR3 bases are TGTGCCAGCAGTTCTCGGGCTGGGGGACAGACTGAAGAGACCCAGTACTTC.

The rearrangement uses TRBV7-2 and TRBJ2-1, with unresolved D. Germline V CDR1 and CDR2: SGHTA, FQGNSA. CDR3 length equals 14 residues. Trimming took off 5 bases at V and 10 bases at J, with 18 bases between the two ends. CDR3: CASSPSPSPSEQFF. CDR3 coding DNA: TGTGCCAGCAGCCCCTCCCCCTCCCCCAGCGAGCAGTTCTTC. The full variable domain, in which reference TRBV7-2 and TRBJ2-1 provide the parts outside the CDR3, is GAGVSQSPSNKVTEKGKDVELRCDPISGHTALYWYRQSLGQGLEFLIYFQGNSAPDKSGLPSDRFSAERTGGSVSTLTIQRTQQEDSAVYLCASSPSPSPSEQFFGPGTRLTVL.

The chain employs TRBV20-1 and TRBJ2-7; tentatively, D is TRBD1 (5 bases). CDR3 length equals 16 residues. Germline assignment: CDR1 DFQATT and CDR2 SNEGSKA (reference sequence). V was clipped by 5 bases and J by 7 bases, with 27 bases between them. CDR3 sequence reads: CSAVQVGRAVYNEQYF. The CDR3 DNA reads TGCAGTGCTGTCCAGGTCGGCAGGGCTGTTTACAATGAGCAGTACTTC.

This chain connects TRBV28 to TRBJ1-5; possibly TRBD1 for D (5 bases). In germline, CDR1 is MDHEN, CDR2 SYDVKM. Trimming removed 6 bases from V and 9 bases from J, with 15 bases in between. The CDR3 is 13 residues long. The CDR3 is CASRLWTGTPQHF. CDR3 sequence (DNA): TGTGCCAGCAGACTCTGGACGGGGACGCCCCAGCATTTT. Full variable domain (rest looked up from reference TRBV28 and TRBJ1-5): DVKVTQSSRYLVKRTGEKVFLECVQDMDHENMFWYRQDPGLGLRLIYFSYDVKMKEKGDIPEGYSVSREKKERFSLILESASTNQTSMYLCASRLWTGTPQHFGDGTRLSIL.

The CDR3 sequence is CASRGGGTKNIQYF. The CDR3 nucleotides are TGTGCCAGCAGGGGAGGGGGCACCAAAAACATTCAGTACTTC. The chain joins TRBV28 to TRBJ2-4; possibly TRBD1 or TRBD2 for D (7 bases each). This CDR3 has 14 amino acids. Germline V gene lookup returns CDR1 MDHEN and CDR2 SYDVKM. With 6 bases removed from V and 2 bases from J, the gap between germline ends came to 11 bases.

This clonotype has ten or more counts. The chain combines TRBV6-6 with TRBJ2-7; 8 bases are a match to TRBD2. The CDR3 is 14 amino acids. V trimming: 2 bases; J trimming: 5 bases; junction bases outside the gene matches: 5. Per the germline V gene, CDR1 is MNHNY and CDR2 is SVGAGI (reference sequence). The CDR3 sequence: CASSYDAGGNEQYF. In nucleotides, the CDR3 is TGTGCCAGCAGTTACGACGCGGGAGGTAACGAGCAGTACTTC.

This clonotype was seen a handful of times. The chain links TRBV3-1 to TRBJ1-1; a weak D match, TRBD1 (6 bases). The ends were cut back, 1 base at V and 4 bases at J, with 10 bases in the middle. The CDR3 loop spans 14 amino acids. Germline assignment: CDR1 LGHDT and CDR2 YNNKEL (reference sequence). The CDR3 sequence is CASSQGGAGTEAFF. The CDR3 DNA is TGTGCCAGCAGCCAAGGGGGGGCGGGCACTGAAGCTTTCTTT.

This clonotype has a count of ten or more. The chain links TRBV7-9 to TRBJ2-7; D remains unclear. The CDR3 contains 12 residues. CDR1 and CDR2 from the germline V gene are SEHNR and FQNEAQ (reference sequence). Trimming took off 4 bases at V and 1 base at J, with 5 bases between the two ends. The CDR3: CASSYQSYEQYF. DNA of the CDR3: TGTGCCAGCAGCTACCAATCCTACGAGCAGTACTTC. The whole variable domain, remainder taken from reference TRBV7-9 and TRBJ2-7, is DTGVSQNPRHKITKRGQNVTFRCDPISEHNRLYWYRQTLGQGPEFLTYFQNEAQLEKSRLLSDRFSAERPKGSFSTLEIQRTEQGDSAMYLCASSYQSYEQYFGPGTRLTVT.

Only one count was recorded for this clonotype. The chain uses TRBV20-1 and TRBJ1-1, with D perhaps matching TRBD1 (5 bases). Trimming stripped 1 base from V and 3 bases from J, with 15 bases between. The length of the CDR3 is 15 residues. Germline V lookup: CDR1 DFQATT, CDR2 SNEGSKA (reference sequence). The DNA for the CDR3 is TGCAGTGCTAGAGGGGGGGACGGAGGATACACTGAAGCTTTCTTT. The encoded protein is CSARGGDGGYTEAFF.

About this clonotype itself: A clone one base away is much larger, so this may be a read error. CDR3 sequence (DNA): TGTGCCAGCAGTTACCTGGGACAGGGAACCTACGAGCAGTACTTC. Translation: CASSYLGQGTYEQYF. V gene TRBV6-6 combines with J gene TRBJ2-7, with TRBD1 matching over 9 bases. This CDR3 is built from 15 residues. The germline V gene encodes CDR1 MNHNY and CDR2 SVGAGI (reference sequence). The trim removed 2 bases at V and 2 bases at J, leaving 4 bases unmatched.

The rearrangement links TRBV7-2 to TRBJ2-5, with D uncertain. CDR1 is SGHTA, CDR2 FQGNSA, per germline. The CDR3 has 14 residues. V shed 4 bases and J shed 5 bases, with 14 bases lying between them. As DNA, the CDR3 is TGTACCAGCAGCTCCTCGACGATTCGGGAGACCCAGTACTTC. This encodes CTSSSSTIRETQYF.

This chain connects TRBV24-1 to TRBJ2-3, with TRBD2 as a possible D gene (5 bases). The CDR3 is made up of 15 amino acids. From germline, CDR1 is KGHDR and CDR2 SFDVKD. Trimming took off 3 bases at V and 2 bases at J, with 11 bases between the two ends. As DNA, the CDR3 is TGTGCCACCAGTGATCGGGATAGCATCACAGATACGCAGTATTTT. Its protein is CATSDRDSITDTQYF.

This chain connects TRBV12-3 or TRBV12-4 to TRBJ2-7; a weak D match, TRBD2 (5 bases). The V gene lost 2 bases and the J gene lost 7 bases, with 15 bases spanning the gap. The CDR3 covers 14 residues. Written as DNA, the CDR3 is TGTGCCAGCAGTTTATCGAGCGGAAACAATGAGCAGTACTTC. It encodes CASSLSSGNNEQYF.

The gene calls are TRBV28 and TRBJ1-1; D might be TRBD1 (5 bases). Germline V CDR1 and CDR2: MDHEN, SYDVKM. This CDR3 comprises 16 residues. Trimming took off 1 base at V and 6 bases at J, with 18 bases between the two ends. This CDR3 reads CASSLLSEGRAPEAFF. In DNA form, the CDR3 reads TGTGCCAGCAGTTTATTGTCGGAGGGCAGGGCGCCTGAAGCTTTCTTT.

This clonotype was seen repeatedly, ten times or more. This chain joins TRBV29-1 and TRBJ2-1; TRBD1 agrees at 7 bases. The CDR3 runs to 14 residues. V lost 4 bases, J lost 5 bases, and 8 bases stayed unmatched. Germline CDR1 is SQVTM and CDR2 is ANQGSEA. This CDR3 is CSVGPQGVNNEQFF. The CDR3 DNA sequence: TGCAGCGTTGGCCCTCAGGGGGTCAACAATGAGCAGTTCTTC.

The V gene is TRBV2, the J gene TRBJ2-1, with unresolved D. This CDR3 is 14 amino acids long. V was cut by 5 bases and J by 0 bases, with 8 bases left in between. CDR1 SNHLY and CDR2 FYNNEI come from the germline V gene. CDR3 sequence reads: CASSPTNSYNEQFF. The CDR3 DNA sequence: TGTGCCAGCAGTCCCACTAACTCCTACAATGAGCAGTTCTTC.